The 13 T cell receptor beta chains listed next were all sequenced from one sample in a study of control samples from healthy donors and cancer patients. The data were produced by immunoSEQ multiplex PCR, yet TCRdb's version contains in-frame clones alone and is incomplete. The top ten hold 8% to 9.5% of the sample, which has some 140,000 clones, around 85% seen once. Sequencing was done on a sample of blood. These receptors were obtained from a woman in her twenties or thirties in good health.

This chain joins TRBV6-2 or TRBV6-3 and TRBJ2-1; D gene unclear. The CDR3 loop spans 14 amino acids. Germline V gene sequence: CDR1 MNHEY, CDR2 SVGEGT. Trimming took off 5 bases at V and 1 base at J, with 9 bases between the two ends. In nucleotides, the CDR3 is TGTGCCAGCAGTACTCCTCTATCCTACAATGAGCAGTTCTTC. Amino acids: CASSTPLSYNEQFF.

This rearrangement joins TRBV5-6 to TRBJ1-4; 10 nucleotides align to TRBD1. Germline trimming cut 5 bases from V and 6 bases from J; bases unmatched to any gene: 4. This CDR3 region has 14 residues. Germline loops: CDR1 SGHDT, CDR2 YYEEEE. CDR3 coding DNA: TGTGCCAGCAGTAGACAGGGGGCTGATGAAAAACTGTTTTTT. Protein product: CASSRQGADEKLFF. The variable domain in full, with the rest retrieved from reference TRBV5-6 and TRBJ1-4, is DAGVTQSPTHLIKTRGQQVTLRCSPKSGHDTVSWYQQALGQGPQFIFQYYEEEERQRGNFPDRFSGHQFPNYSSELNVNALLLGDSALYLCASSRQGADEKLFFGSGTQLSVL.

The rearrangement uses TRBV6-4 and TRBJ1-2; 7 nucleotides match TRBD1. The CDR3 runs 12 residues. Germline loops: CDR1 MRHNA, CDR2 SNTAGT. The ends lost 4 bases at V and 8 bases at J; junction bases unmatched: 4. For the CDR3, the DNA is TGTGCCAGCAGTGCCGACAGGGTCGGCTACACCTTC. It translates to CASSADRVGYTF.

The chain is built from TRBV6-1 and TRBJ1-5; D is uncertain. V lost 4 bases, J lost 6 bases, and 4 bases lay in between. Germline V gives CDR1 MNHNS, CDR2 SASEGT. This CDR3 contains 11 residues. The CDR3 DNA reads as TGTGCCAGCAGTGGAGCTCAGCCCCAGCATTTT. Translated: CASSGAQPQHF.

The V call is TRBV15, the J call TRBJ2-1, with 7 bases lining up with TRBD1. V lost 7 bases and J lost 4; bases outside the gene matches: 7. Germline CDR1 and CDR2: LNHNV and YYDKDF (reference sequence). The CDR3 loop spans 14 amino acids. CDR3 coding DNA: TGTGCCACCACCTCCGGGACAGCTTACAATGAGCAGTTCTTC. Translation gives CATTSGTAYNEQFF. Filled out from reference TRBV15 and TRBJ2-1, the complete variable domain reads DAMVIQNPRYQVTQFGKPVTLSCSQTLNHNVMYWYQQKSSQAPKLLFHYYDKDFNNEADTPDNFQSRRPNTSFCFLDIRSPGLGDTAMYLCATTSGTAYNEQFFGPGTRLTVL.

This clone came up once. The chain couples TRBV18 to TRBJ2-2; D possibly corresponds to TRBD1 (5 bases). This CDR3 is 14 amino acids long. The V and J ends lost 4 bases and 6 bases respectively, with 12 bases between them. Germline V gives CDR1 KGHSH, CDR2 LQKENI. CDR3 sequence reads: CASSLDWGAGELFF. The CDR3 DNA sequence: TGTGCCAGCTCACTAGACTGGGGCGCCGGGGAGCTGTTTTTT.

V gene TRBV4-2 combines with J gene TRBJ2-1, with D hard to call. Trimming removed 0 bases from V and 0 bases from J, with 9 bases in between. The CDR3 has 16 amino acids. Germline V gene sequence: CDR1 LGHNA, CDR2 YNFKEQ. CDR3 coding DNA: TGTGCCAGCAGCCAAGATCCAGCGAGCTCCTACAATGAGCAGTTCTTC. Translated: CASSQDPASSYNEQFF.

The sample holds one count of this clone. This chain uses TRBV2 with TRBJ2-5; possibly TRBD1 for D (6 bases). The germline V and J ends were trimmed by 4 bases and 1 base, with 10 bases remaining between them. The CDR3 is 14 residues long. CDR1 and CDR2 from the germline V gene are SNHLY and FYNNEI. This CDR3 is CASSGDTGQETQYF. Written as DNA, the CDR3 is TGTGCCAGCAGTGGGGACACTGGCCAAGAGACCCAGTACTTC. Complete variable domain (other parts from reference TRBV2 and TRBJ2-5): EPEVTQTPSHQVTQMGQEVILRCVPISNHLYFYWYRQILGQKVEFLVSFYNNEISEKSEIFDDQFSVERPDGSNFTLKIRSTKLEDSAMYFCASSGDTGQETQYFGPGTRLLVL.

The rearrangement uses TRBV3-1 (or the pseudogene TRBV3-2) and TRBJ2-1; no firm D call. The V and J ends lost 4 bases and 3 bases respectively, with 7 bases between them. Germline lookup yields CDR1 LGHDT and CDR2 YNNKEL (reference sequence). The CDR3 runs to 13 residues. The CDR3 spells CASSPASYNEQFF. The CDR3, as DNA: TGTGCCAGCAGCCCCGCTAGCTACAATGAGCAGTTCTTC.

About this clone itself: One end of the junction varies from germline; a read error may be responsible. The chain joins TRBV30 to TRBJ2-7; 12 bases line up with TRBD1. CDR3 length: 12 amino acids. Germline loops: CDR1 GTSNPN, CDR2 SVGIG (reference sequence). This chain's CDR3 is CAWSDRDRGLNF. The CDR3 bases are TGTGCCTGGAGTGACCGGGACAGGGGGCTGAACTTC.

The CDR3 reads CASSLGGTSYEQYF. CDR3 coding DNA: TGTGCCAGCAGCCTCGGAGGGACTAGCTACGAGCAGTACTTC. J is TRBJ2-7 and V is TRBV7-3, with 8 bases identical to TRBD2. Germline assignment: CDR1 SGHTA and CDR2 FQGTGA. Trimming cost V 5 bases and J 3 bases; bases outside gene matches: 6. The CDR3 spans 14 residues.

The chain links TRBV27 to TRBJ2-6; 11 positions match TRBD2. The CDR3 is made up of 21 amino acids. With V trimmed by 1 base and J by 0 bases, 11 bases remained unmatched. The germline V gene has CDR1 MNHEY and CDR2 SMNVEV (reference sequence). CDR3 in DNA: TGTGCCAGCAGTTTATATAGCTCCGGGACTAGCGGCTCCTCTGGGGCCAACGTCCTGACTTTC. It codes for CASSLYSSGTSGSSGANVLTF.

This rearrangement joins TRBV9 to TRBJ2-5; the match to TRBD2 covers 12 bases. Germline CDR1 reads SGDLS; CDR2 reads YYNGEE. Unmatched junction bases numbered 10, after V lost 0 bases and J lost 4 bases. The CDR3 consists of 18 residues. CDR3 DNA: TGTGCCAGCAGCGTAGCCCCCGGACTAGCGGGGTCGAGAGAGACCCAGTACTTC. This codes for CASSVAPGLAGSRETQYF.